A selection of T cell receptor beta chains follows, all from one sample in a study of shared clonotypes between healthy human individuals. Measured with immunoSEQ multiplex PCR; TCRdb has only the in-frame clones, and not every one. The sample records under 1 million clones, 80% to 95% being singletons. The sequenced sample was naive CD8+ T cells sorted from blood. The receptors come from a young man in good health. CDR3s include the opening cysteine and the closing phenylalanine or tryptophan. The D gene is left open where the match is weak. Rows give clone size only sometimes, using once, few, many, or a class for an expanded clone.

>-|TRBD1|TRBV28|TRBJ2-3
TGTGCCAGCAGTTACAGGGGATACACGCAGTATTTT
CASSYRGYTQYF
>-|TRBD1|TRBV5-1|TRBJ1-2
TGCGCCAGCAGCTTGGGACAGGGGGCTTATGGCTACACCTTC
CASSLGQGAYGYTF
>-|TRBD2|TRBV9|TRBJ2-5
TGTGCCAGCAGCGGGACTAGCGGGCTCTCCCAGTACTTC
CASSGTSGLSQYF
>-|TRBD1|TRBV7-9|TRBJ1-5
TGTGCCAGCAGCTCAGGGGGGGGGCCTCGGCCCCAGCATTTT
CASSSGGGPRPQHF
>-|-|TRBV7-2|TRBJ2-7
TGTGCCAGCAGCGATACAGCGTTGAGCTCCTACGAGCAGTACTTC
CASSDTALSSYEQYF
>-|TRBD1|TRBV6-5|TRBJ1-5
TGTGCCAGCAGTTACACGACAGGGAGCAATCAGCCCCAGCATTTT
CASSYTTGSNQPQHF
>few|-|TRBV2|TRBJ1-4
TGTGCCAGCACGGGAGGCGAAAAACTGTTTTTT
CASTGGEKLFF
>-|TRBD2|TRBV7-9|TRBJ2-3
TGTGCCAGCAGCTTCGAAATCCTAGCGGTCACAGATACGCAGTATTTT
CASSFEILAVTDTQYF
>-|-|TRBV2|TRBJ1-3
TGTGCCAGCAGTGAACAGGGGAACAGAAACACCATATATTTT
CASSEQGNRNTIYF
>-|-|TRBV28|TRBJ2-7
TGTGCCAGCAGTTTTCGGCGAGTAGGGGTTTACGAGCAGTACTTC
CASSFRRVGVYEQYF
>-|TRBD1|TRBV28|TRBJ1-2
TGTGCCAGCAGTCATACAGGGGGCGGCTATGGCTACACCTTC
CASSHTGGGYGYTF
>-|TRBD1|TRBV6-1|TRBJ1-1
TGTGCCAGCAGTGCCTGGACAGGGGACACTGAAGCTTTCTTT
CASSAWTGDTEAFF
>-|TRBD2|TRBV19|TRBJ2-1
TGTGCCAGTAGTAGGGTATCTAGCGGGAGTTACAATGAGCAGTTCTTC
CASSRVSSGSYNEQFF
>once|TRBD2|TRBV4-1|TRBJ2-7
TGCGCCAGCAGCCAAGCCCTAGCGGGAGCAGACTACGAGCAGTACTTC
CASSQALAGADYEQYF
>-|-|TRBV2|TRBJ2-7
TGTGCCAGCAAAAAAACGGAAGGGGACCTCGAGCAGTACTTC
CASKKTEGDLEQYF
>-|TRBD2|TRBV7-9|TRBJ2-3
TGTGCCAGCAGCATAGCGGGAGAACTCTATGGGGATACGCAGTATTTT
CASSIAGELYGDTQYF
>-|TRBD2|TRBV6-5|TRBJ2-1
TGTGCCAGCAGTACCCTAGCGGGAGGGGATGATGAGCAGTTCTTC
CASSTLAGGDDEQFF
>once|-|TRBV20-1|TRBJ1-1
TGCAGTGCTAGGATCCCTGAAGCTTTCTTT
CSARIPEAFF
>-|TRBD2|TRBV9|TRBJ2-1
TGTGCCAGCAGCGTAGAGGGACTAGCGGGAACCAATGAGCAGTTCTTC
CASSVEGLAGTNEQFF
>once|TRBD2|TRBV6-6|TRBJ2-1
TGTGCCAGCAGTTCGACTAGCGATGAGCAGTTCTTC
CASSSTSDEQFF
>-|TRBD2|TRBV28|TRBJ2-5
TGTGCCAGCCTTACCTCGGGAGGGACGGAGGGGGAGACCCAGTACTTC
CASLTSGGTEGETQYF
>-|-|TRBV15|TRBJ2-5
TGTGCCACCAGCAACTATCAAGGTTTGATCGGGGAAGAGACCCAGTACTTC
CATSNYQGLIGEETQYF
>-|-|TRBV5-8|TRBJ2-7
TGTGCCAGCAGCCCGCGTAGCTACGAGCAGTACTTC
CASSPRSYEQYF
>-|-|TRBV4-1|TRBJ1-3
TGCGCCAGCAGCCAAGATAGGGGGAGGGGAAACACCATATATTTT
CASSQDRGRGNTIYF
>-|-|TRBV7-9|TRBJ1-2
TGTGCCAGCACCTCGGGAGGGACGTATGGCTACACCTTC
CASTSGGTYGYTF
>-|TRBD2|TRBV7-2|TRBJ2-7
TGTGCCAGCAGCTTCGGACTAGCGGGAGGCGAGCAGTACTTC
CASSFGLAGGEQYF
>-|TRBD1|TRBV27|TRBJ2-7
TGTGCCAGCAGTTTGGACAGGGGCTACGAGCAGTACTTC
CASSLDRGYEQYF
>-|TRBD2|TRBV5-1|TRBJ2-1
TGCGCCAGCAGCTTGGCTCCGGGACTAGCGCCCATGAGGGAGCAGTTCTTC
CASSLAPGLAPMREQFF
>-|-|TRBV15|TRBJ1-2
TGTGCCACCAGCAGAGATCCGACACAACGTGGCTACACCTTC
CATSRDPTQRGYTF
>-|-|TRBV7-8|TRBJ2-7
TGTGCCAGCAGCTTAGGGAACGACGAGCAGTACTTC
CASSLGNDEQYF
>-|-|TRBV30|TRBJ1-4
TGTGCCTGGAGGGCAGCCGCAACTAATGAAAAACTGTTTTTT
CAWRAAATNEKLFF
>once|TRBD1|TRBV7-6|TRBJ2-7
TGTGCCAGCAGCCGCGGGACAGGGCGCAATGTTGGCGACGAGCAGTACTTC
CASSRGTGRNVGDEQYF
>-|-|TRBV19|TRBJ1-2
TGTGCCAGTAAGCAGGGTGGCGGCTATGGCTACACCTTC
CASKQGGGYGYTF
>-|-|TRBV11-2|TRBJ1-1
TGTGCCAGCAGCCCAAGCCCCCACGGGTGGAGGGAGAGCACTGAAGCTTTCTTT
CASSPSPHGWRESTEAFF
>-|TRBD1|TRBV12-5|TRBJ2-2
TGTGCTAGTGGTTTGGGACAGGGGACCGGGGAGCTGTTTTTT
CASGLGQGTGELFF
>-|-|TRBV11-2|TRBJ2-2
TGTGCCAGCAGCTTCCCGAGTCGTTTAGCGGACCCGAACGGGGAGCTGTTTTTT
CASSFPSRLADPNGELFF
>-|TRBD2|TRBV2|TRBJ2-1
TGTGCCAGCAGTCGGACTAGCGGGAGGGAAAGTGAGCAGTTCTTC
CASSRTSGRESEQFF
>-|-|TRBV25-1|TRBJ2-5
TGTGCCAGCAGTGACGGGTACAAGAATCAAAAAGAGACCCAGTACTTC
CASSDGYKNQKETQYF
>-|TRBD2|TRBV19|TRBJ2-2
TGTGCCAGTAGTACCCCACCTTGGAGCGGGGCGAACACCGGGGAGCTGTTTTTT
CASSTPPWSGANTGELFF
>-|-|TRBV7-9|TRBJ2-1
TGTGCCAGCAGCTTAACGCATCCCTACAATGAGCAGTTCTTC
CASSLTHPYNEQFF
>-|-|TRBV10-1|TRBJ2-5
TGCGCCAGCAGTGAGGGTAAAGGGGGATACCAAGAGACCCAGTACTTC
CASSEGKGGYQETQYF
>-|TRBD2|TRBV5-1|TRBJ2-5
TGCGCCAGCAGCTTGGCCGCGGTAGCGGGAGGATCCCAAGAGACCCAGTACTTC
CASSLAAVAGGSQETQYF
>-|-|TRBV11-3|TRBJ1-1
TGTGCCAGCAGCTTCGCAGGGTTGGACACTGAAGCTTTCTTT
CASSFAGLDTEAFF
>-|-|TRBV7-9|TRBJ1-2
TGTGCCAGCACCTCCTCGGCCTATGGCTACACCTTC
CASTSSAYGYTF
>-|-|TRBV7-2|TRBJ2-7
TGTGCCAGCAGCTTAGTCGCTTCGGACTCAAACTACGAGCAGTACTTC
CASSLVASDSNYEQYF
>-|-|TRBV7-3|TRBJ2-7
TGTGCCAGCAGCCCCGACATCTCCTACGAGCAGTACTTC
CASSPDISYEQYF
>-|-|TRBV15|TRBJ2-1
TGTGCCACCAGCAACAGGGATAGCTCCTACAATGAGCAGTTCTTC
CATSNRDSSYNEQFF
>once|TRBD1|TRBV5-1|TRBJ2-7
TGCGCCAGCAGCTTAGGACAGGGGGTTGCCTACGAGCAGTACTTC
CASSLGQGVAYEQYF
>-|TRBD2|TRBV7-9|TRBJ2-5
TGTGCCAGCAGCGTAGCGGGAGCTGGGGAGACCCAGTACTTC
CASSVAGAGETQYF
>once|-|TRBV5-1|TRBJ2-5
TGCGCCAGCAGCTTCGTCGGTCTGGGGCCACAAGAGACCCAGTACTTC
CASSFVGLGPQETQYF
>-|-|TRBV4-2|TRBJ2-2
TGTGCCAGCAGCCAAAAAACAGGAACCGGGGAGCTGTTTTTT
CASSQKTGTGELFF
>-|-|TRBV28|TRBJ2-1
TGTGCCAGCAGTTTGGGGGAAGGGGGCTCCTACAATGAGCAGTTCTTC
CASSLGEGGSYNEQFF
>-|TRBD2|TRBV15|TRBJ2-7
TGTGCCACCAGCATCCTAGCGGGATCCTACGAGCAGTACTTC
CATSILAGSYEQYF
>-|TRBD1|TRBV4-3|TRBJ1-5
TGCGCCAGCAGCCAAGATGTGGGGGACAGGGGGAATCAGCCCCAGCATTTT
CASSQDVGDRGNQPQHF
>-|-|TRBV28|TRBJ1-1
TGTGCCAGCAGTTTTCCGGTGATGAACACTGAAGCTTTCTTT
CASSFPVMNTEAFF